These 28 T cell receptor beta chains were sequenced from one sample in a study of cytomegalovirus exposure and HLA in healthy donors. The primer mix had 60 Vbeta and 13 Jbeta primers. Sequenced by immunoSEQ multiplex PCR; TCRdb stores in-frame clones only, minus some. Here the sample spans about 98,000 clones, under 70% being singletons. The sequenced sample was PBMCs. All receptors derive from a man aged 50 to 60 in good health and CMV-seronegative.

This clone has only a few counts. This chain connects TRBV28 to TRBJ2-1, with D maybe TRBD1 (5 bases). V lost 7 bases and J lost 4, with 14 bases in between. In germline, CDR1 is MDHEN, CDR2 SYDVKM. This CDR3 is 14 amino acids long. CDR3 region: CASTGYPFYNEQFF. CDR3 in DNA: TGTGCCAGCACAGGGTACCCTTTTTACAATGAGCAGTTCTTC.

The chain couples TRBV14 to TRBJ2-7; 9 positions agree with TRBD1. The germline CDR1 and CDR2 sequences are SGHDN and FVKESK. This CDR3 is built from 18 residues. Trimming removed 0 bases from V and 4 bases from J; junction bases left unmatched: 13. The DNA for the CDR3 is TGTGCCAGCAGCCAAGACCCCGGAAACCGGGACAGGGTTTACGAGCAGTACTTC. Translated, it gives CASSQDPGNRDRVYEQYF.

The J gene is TRBJ1-1, the V gene TRBV19; D gene ambiguous. Trimming removed 7 bases from V and 0 bases from J, with 15 bases in between. Germline V lookup: CDR1 LNHDA, CDR2 SQIVND (reference sequence). CDR3 size: 15 residues. CDR3 DNA: TGTGCCAGTATGGCTTTAACTACTATGAACACTGAAGCTTTCTTT. This translates into CASMALTTMNTEAFF.

CDR3 amino acids: CASSERGSWGTSGDEQYF. In nucleotides, the CDR3 is TGTGCCAGCAGTGAAAGAGGGTCGTGGGGGACTAGCGGGGACGAGCAGTACTTC. The chain joins TRBV6-1 to TRBJ2-7; 13 bases fit TRBD2. CDR3 length: 18 residues. Germline V lookup: CDR1 MNHNS, CDR2 SASEGT. J was trimmed by 5 bases and V by 2 bases; bases with no gene match: 12.

The sample holds a few counts of this clone. The chain links TRBV7-9 to TRBJ2-7, with 10 bases that match TRBD2. The CDR3 runs 14 residues. Trimming at V came to 7 bases and at J to 11 bases, leaving 14 bases not matched to a gene. Germline CDR1 reads SEHNR; CDR2 reads FQNEAQ (reference sequence). The CDR3 reads CASTSLAGPVREYF. DNA for the CDR3: TGTGCCAGCACCTCACTAGCGGGGCCAGTGAGGGAGTACTTC.

The rearrangement links TRBV29-1 to TRBJ2-1; maybe TRBD2 (5 bases). This CDR3 contains 17 residues. V shed 5 bases and J shed 5 bases, with 25 bases lying between them. Germline V gives CDR1 SQVTM, CDR2 ANQGSEA. The CDR3 bases are TGCAGCGTTAGACCCCTATTTAGGGTCAAGGGAGACAATGAGCAGTTCTTC. Translated: CSVRPLFRVKGDNEQFF.

V gene TRBV14 combines with J gene TRBJ2-5, with 11 bases identical to TRBD1. Germline trimming cut 3 bases from V and 4 bases from J; bases unmatched to any gene: 7. This CDR3 spans 16 amino acids. Germline V lookup: CDR1 SGHDN, CDR2 FVKESK. This CDR3 reads CASSQPRTGGRETQYF. CDR3 DNA: TGTGCCAGCAGCCAGCCCCGGACAGGGGGCCGAGAGACCCAGTACTTC.

This rearrangement joins TRBV30 to TRBJ1-3, with D hard to call. Germline V gene lookup returns CDR1 GTSNPN and CDR2 SVGIG (reference sequence). Between the trimmed V and J ends, which lost 2 bases and 5 bases, there was a span of 10 bases. The CDR3 sequence is 13 residues long. This CDR3 is CAWSLERRNTIYF. The CDR3 DNA reads TGTGCCTGGAGTCTAGAAAGGAGAAACACCATATATTTT.

For this clone: A junction end diverges from the germline sequence, so it may reflect a read error. The chain is built from TRBV19 and TRBJ1-4, with TRBD1 matching over 9 bases. Germline V lookup: CDR1 LNHDA, CDR2 SQIVND (reference sequence). The CDR3 has 11 residues. The CDR3: CASSMGQGVLF. As DNA, the CDR3 is TGTGCCAGTAGTATGGGACAGGGCGTACTTTTT.

CDR3 residues: CATSRDQGFGQGYEKLFF. CDR3 nucleotides: TGTGCCACCAGCAGAGATCAAGGCTTTGGACAGGGTTATGAAAAACTGTTTTTT. V and J are TRBV15 and TRBJ1-4; 8 bases are a match to TRBD1. The germline V gene has CDR1 LNHNV and CDR2 YYDKDF (reference sequence). With V trimmed by 0 bases and J by 6 bases, 12 bases remained unmatched. The CDR3 is 18 residues long.

V is TRBV19 and J is TRBJ2-2, with a tentative D call TRBD1 (7 bases). The CDR3 is 16 residues long. CDR1 is LNHDA, CDR2 SQIVND, per germline (reference sequence). Trimming left V 7 bases short and J 7 bases short, with 22 bases between. The CDR3 sequence: CASTRDSGLGGGELFF. In DNA form, the CDR3 reads TGTGCCAGTACCCGGGACAGCGGGCTCGGGGGCGGGGAGCTGTTTTTT.

This rearrangement joins TRBV10-1 to TRBJ2-1; 10 bases align to TRBD1. Germline V gene lookup returns CDR1 WNHNN and CDR2 SYGVQD (reference sequence). Trimming removed 4 bases from V and 8 bases from J; junction bases left unmatched: 8. This CDR3 contains 15 residues. CDR3 region: CASSATGQGRDEQFF. As DNA, the CDR3 is TGCGCCAGCAGTGCGACGGGACAGGGGAGAGATGAGCAGTTCTTC.

This clone was found a few times. V gene TRBV4-2 combines with J gene TRBJ1-5; tentative D call: TRBD1 (5 bases). Trimming stripped 0 bases from V and 2 bases from J, with 11 bases between. This CDR3 region has 16 residues. Germline V lookup: CDR1 LGHNA, CDR2 YNFKEQ. DNA for the CDR3: TGTGCCAGCAGCCAAGATGGAGGGGTGGGCAATCAGCCCCAGCATTTT. Protein: CASSQDGGVGNQPQHF.

The rearrangement joins TRBV29-1 to TRBJ2-5; 11 nucleotides line up with TRBD2. The J call is in doubt because the DNA end fits TRBJ2-7 better. Germline V CDR1 and CDR2: SQVTM, ANQGSEA. This CDR3 comprises 15 residues. The CDR3 DNA reads as TGCAGCGTTCGGGTGGAGGGACTAGCGGCTTACGAGCAGTACTTC. This sequence encodes CSVRVEGLAAYEQYF.

The count of this clone is one. J is TRBJ2-3 and V is TRBV18; possibly TRBD1 for D (6 bases). The CDR3 runs to 15 residues. Deletions cut 4 bases from V and 2 bases from J, with 13 bases between. Germline lookup yields CDR1 KGHSH and CDR2 LQKENI. The CDR3 DNA sequence: TGTGCCAGCTCACGGTCGGTGGGGGCCACAGATACGCAGTATTTT. Translating it yields CASSRSVGATDTQYF.

The chain combines TRBV25-1 with TRBJ1-4; unclear D gene. Trimming took off 6 bases at V and 10 bases at J, with 18 bases between the two ends. From germline, CDR1 is MGHDK and CDR2 SYGVNS. This CDR3 has 14 amino acids. This CDR3 reads CASRQDTRMGKLFF. CDR3 DNA sequence: TGTGCCAGCAGACAAGACACCAGGATGGGAAAACTGTTTTTT. Full variable domain (remainder filled in from reference TRBV25-1 and TRBJ1-4): EADIYQTPRYLVIGTGKKITLECSQTMGHDKMYWYQQDPGMELHLIHYSYGVNSTEKGDLSSESTVSRIRTEHFPLTLESARPSHTSQYLCASRQDTRMGKLFFGSGTQLSVL.

The chain is built from TRBV27 and TRBJ2-1, with 9 bases lining up with TRBD1. Per the germline V gene, CDR1 is MNHEY and CDR2 is SMNVEV (reference sequence). The CDR3 has 16 residues. V shed 7 bases, J shed 8 bases, and the junction held 15 bases outside the gene matches. The chain's CDR3 is CASKRGYGTGSDEQFF. The CDR3 nucleotides read TGTGCCAGCAAAAGGGGGTACGGGACAGGGTCTGATGAGCAGTTCTTC.

This clone is categorized as medium-sized. This chain connects TRBV19 to TRBJ1-4; TRBD1 aligns across 8 bases. CDR3 length: 17 residues. V lost 6 bases to trimming and J lost 0 bases; unmatched junction nucleotides: 9. Germline V gene sequence: CDR1 LNHDA, CDR2 SQIVND (reference sequence). In DNA, the CDR3 is TGTGCCAGTAGCGCGGGACAGGACACTGCAACTAATGAAAAACTGTTTTTT. It translates to CASSAGQDTATNEKLFF.

The rearrangement uses TRBV19 and TRBJ1-5; D is uncertain. Germline CDR1 LNHDA, CDR2 SQIVND (reference sequence). Trimming stripped 7 bases from V and 6 bases from J, with 16 bases between. There are 14 residues in the CDR3. CDR3 DNA sequence: TGTGCCAGTATGTGGCAAAAGGGAGCTCAGCCCCAGCATTTT. It translates to CASMWQKGAQPQHF.

The chain joins TRBV7-2 to TRBJ2-3, with a possible D match to TRBD2 (6 bases). Per the germline V gene, CDR1 is SGHTA and CDR2 is FQGNSA. The CDR3 length is 14 residues. Trimming removed 1 base from V and 4 bases from J, with 9 bases in between. The CDR3 region has the DNA TGTGCCAGCAGCTTAGGACTAGGCGCAGATACGCAGTATTTT. This sequence encodes CASSLGLGADTQYF.

The V gene is TRBV27, the J gene TRBJ2-2; 10 bases match TRBD1. This CDR3 is built from 15 residues. V was clipped by 2 bases and J by 5 bases; unmatched bases: 2. Germline V gene sequence: CDR1 MNHEY, CDR2 SMNVEV (reference sequence). The CDR3 DNA sequence: TGTGCCAGCAGTTTAAGGACAGGGGGAACCGGGGAGCTGTTTTTT. This codes for CASSLRTGGTGELFF.

As for this clone: This sample includes further DNA sequences coding for the same CDR3. The chain couples TRBV7-9 to TRBJ2-3; D gene unclear. The CDR3 is made up of 13 amino acids. Trimming cost V 1 base and J 6 bases, with 8 bases left between them. Germline V gene data show CDR1 as SEHNR and CDR2 as FQNEAQ (reference sequence). DNA for the CDR3: TGTGCCAGCAGCTTAGGATCCGAGGATACGCAGTATTTT. Encoded protein: CASSLGSEDTQYF. The full variable domain, completed using reference TRBV7-9 and TRBJ2-3, is DTGVSQNPRHKITKRGQNVTFRCDPISEHNRLYWYRQTLGQGPEFLTYFQNEAQLEKSRLLSDRFSAERPKGSFSTLEIQRTEQGDSAMYLCASSLGSEDTQYFGPGTRLTVL.

The rearrangement joins TRBV28 to TRBJ2-7; D uncertain. Germline loops: CDR1 MDHEN, CDR2 SYDVKM. The CDR3 sequence is 17 residues long. The V end was cut by 4 bases, the J end by 1 base, with 20 bases between. CDR3 amino acids: CASSSRWLPSDSYEQYF. The CDR3 DNA sequence: TGTGCCAGCAGTTCCCGTTGGCTCCCAAGTGATTCCTACGAGCAGTACTTC.

This clone was counted a few times. The chain carries TRBV9 and TRBJ2-7; D not resolved. Germline lookup yields CDR1 SGDLS and CDR2 YYNGEE. V was clipped by 0 bases and J by 0 bases, with 4 bases between them. This CDR3 spans 13 amino acids. The CDR3 is CASSVDISYEQYF. In nucleotides, the CDR3 is TGTGCCAGCAGCGTAGACATCTCCTACGAGCAGTACTTC.

V gene TRBV7-8 combines with J gene TRBJ2-3, with 8 positions matching TRBD2. J lost 5 bases, V lost 0 bases, and 7 bases had no gene match. From germline, CDR1 is SGHVS and CDR2 FQNEAQ. The CDR3 runs 16 residues. The CDR3 sequence: CASSLATSVAKDTQYF. CDR3 in DNA: TGTGCCAGCAGCTTAGCGACTAGCGTGGCAAAAGATACGCAGTATTTT.

This clone was detected once. V is TRBV27 and J is TRBJ1-5, with a tentative D call TRBD1 (5 bases). The V gene lost 6 bases and the J gene lost 3 bases, with 24 bases spanning the gap. CDR3 length equals 18 residues. The V gene's germline CDR1 is MNHEY and CDR2 SMNVEV (reference sequence). CDR3 DNA: TGTGCCAGCAGCCCAAGCGTGTTTGGGGCGTCGTACAATCAGCCCCAGCATTTT. Residues: CASSPSVFGASYNQPQHF.

The chain recombines TRBV7-8 with TRBJ2-2; 9 bases agree with TRBD2. The V gene's germline CDR1 is SGHVS and CDR2 FQNEAQ. V dropped 5 bases and J dropped 0; count of bases not matched to a gene: 10. The CDR3 is 18 amino acids. CDR3 residues: CASSTMSAGGTNTGELFF. The CDR3 DNA is TGTGCCAGCAGCACAATGAGCGCGGGGGGGACGAACACCGGGGAGCTGTTTTTT.

J is TRBJ1-1 and V is TRBV7-6, with D unclear. With 5 bases removed from V and 1 base from J, the gap between germline ends came to 11 bases. Germline V CDR1 and CDR2: SGHVS, FNYEAQ. The CDR3 covers 14 residues. This CDR3 is CASSPVEKNTEAFF. The CDR3 nucleotides are TGTGCCAGCAGCCCGGTCGAGAAGAACACTGAAGCTTTCTTT.